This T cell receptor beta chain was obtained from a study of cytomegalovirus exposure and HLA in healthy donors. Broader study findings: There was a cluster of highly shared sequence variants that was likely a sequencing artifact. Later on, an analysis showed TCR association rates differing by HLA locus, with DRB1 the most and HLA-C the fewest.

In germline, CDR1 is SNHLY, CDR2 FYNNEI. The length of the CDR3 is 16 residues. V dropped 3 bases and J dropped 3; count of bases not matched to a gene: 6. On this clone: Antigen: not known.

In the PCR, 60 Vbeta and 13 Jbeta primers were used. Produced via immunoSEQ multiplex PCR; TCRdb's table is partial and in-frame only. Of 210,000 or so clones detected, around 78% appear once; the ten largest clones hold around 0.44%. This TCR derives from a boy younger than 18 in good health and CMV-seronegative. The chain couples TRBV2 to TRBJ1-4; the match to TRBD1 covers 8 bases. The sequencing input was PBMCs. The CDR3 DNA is TGTGCCAGCAGTGATGCCAGGGGGCACTCTAATGAAAAACTGTTTTTT. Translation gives CASSDARGHSNEKLFF. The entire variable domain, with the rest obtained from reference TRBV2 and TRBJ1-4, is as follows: EPEVTQTPSHQVTQMGQEVILRCVPISNHLYFYWYRQILGQKVEFLVSFYNNEISEKSEIFDDQFSVERPDGSNFTLKIRSTKLEDSAMYFCASSDARGHSNEKLFFGSGTQLSVL.